Below, 2 T cell receptor beta chains from the same sample are listed, as sequenced in a study of response to subunit inactivated influenza vaccine. MiXCR was run by TCRdb on the RT-PCR reads, yielding one entry per CDR3 protein. The data show around 530,000 distinct CDR3 sequences, 16% seen once. The source was CD4+ T cells sorted from PBMCs, collected around 25 months after vaccination. The receptors stem from a man between 50 and 75 years old who received an inactivated influenza vaccine.

This clonotype was seen a handful of times. The chain carries TRBV4-3 and TRBJ2-7; D ambiguous. From germline, CDR1 is LGHNA and CDR2 YSLEER. The CDR3 has 16 amino acids. V was cut by 1 base and J by 2 bases, with 15 bases left in between. CDR3 sequence (DNA): TGCGCCAGCAGCCAAGGTACGAGGTCGGAACCCTACGAGCAGTACTTC. It yields the protein CASSQGTRSEPYEQYF.

This clonotype was detected only a few times. The genes are TRBV7-8 and TRBJ2-1; 11 bases map to TRBD2. V shed 4 bases and J 2 bases; nucleotides not matched to a gene: 1. The CDR3 spans 15 residues. Germline V lookup: CDR1 SGHVS, CDR2 FQNEAQ. Here the CDR3 DNA reads TGTGCCAGCAGCTATAGCGGGAGGGCCTACAATGAGCAGTTCTTC. Protein: CASSYSGRAYNEQFF.